This record looks at one T cell receptor (beta chain) sequence and its context. The data belong to a study of T cell responses to AZD1222 COVID-19 vaccine. Trimming pared 5 bases from V and 0 bases from J, leaving 19 bases between. CDR1 and CDR2 (germline): LNHDA, SQIVND (reference sequence). The CDR3 covers 17 residues. Profiling relied on immunoSEQ multiplex PCR, and the TCRdb table lists in-frame clones only, not all of them. This table has about 140,000 clones, under 95% appearing once. This sequence joins TRBV19 and TRBJ1-2; unclear D gene. The sequencing used peripheral blood, collected on day 0 of AZD1222 vaccination. This receptor was obtained from an adult in good health. This chain's CDR3 is CASSFTLNSSPNYGYTF. The CDR3, as DNA: TGTGCCAGTAGTTTTACCCTAAACTCGTCTCCTAACTATGGCTACACCTTC. Full variable domain (remainder filled in from reference TRBV19 and TRBJ1-2): DGGITQSPKYLFRKEGQNVTLSCEQNLNHDAMYWYRQDPGQGLRLIYYSQIVNDFQKGDIAEGYSVSREKKESFPLTVTSAQKNPTAFYLCASSFTLNSSPNYGYTFGSGTRLTVV.